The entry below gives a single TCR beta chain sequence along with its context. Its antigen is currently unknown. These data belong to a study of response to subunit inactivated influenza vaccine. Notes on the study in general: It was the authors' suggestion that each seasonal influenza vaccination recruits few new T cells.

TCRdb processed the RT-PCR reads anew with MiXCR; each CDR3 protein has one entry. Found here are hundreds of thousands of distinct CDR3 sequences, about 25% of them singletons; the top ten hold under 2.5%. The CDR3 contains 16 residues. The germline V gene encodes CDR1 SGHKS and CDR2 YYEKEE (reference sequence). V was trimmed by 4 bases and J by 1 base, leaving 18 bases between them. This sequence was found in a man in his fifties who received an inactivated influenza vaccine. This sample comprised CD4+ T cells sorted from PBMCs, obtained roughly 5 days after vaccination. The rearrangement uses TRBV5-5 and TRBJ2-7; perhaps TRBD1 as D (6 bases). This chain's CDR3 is CASSSPLSGVSYEQYF. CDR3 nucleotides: TGTGCCAGCAGCAGCCCCCTATCAGGGGTTTCCTACGAGCAGTACTTC.